This TCR beta chain was sequenced during a study of metastatic and nonmetastatic thyroid tumors. Study-wide context: Peripheral blood and tumor or nodule samples from malignant and benign thyroid patients were compared.

This clone was picked up a small number of times. Antigen: not known. The CDR3 carries no conserved terminal phenylalanine or tryptophan, so it likely arises from a read error. Study results and caveats: According to reports, the diversity of TCR beta was significantly higher in malignant thyroid tumors than in benign nodules, and this held in both blood and tumor samples.

The CDR3 extends over 14 amino acids. The germline gives CDR1 ENHRY, CDR2 SYGVKD. Trimming shortened V by 5 bases and J by 9 bases, and 14 bases separated the two germline ends. Every patient underwent thyroid surgery untreated. The authors' processing: The study took CDR3 differences across clinicopathological groups and made a distant-metastasis classifier for papillary thyroid cancer from them. TCRdb re-clonotyped the PCR reads through MiXCR. TCRdb's processing, not the authors', yielded these V and J calls. This table has 40,000 to 50,000 clones, about an eighth appearing once. The sequence came from a male donor with papillary thyroid cancer or a benign thyroid nodule (not recorded which). Some clones in this sample may be carry-over from other donors' samples. Material for sequencing was blood. The chain is built from TRBV10-3 and TRBJ1-6, with D possibly being TRBD1 (5 bases). CDR3: CAISSDSATSPLHL. CDR3 DNA sequence: TGTGCCATCAGTTCTGACAGTGCTACTTCACCCCTCCACCTT.